The 15 T cell receptor beta chains reported below all come from one sample, sequenced in a study of cytomegalovirus exposure and HLA in healthy donors. It was with 60 Vbeta and 13 Jbeta primers that the PCR ran. Using immunoSEQ multiplex PCR, the repertoire was profiled, and TCRdb retains in-frame clones only, with some absent. The table lists around 190,000 clones, under 9.5% of them singletons. Sequencing was carried out using PBMCs. Receptors were obtained from a woman aged 25 to 39 in good health and CMV-seropositive.

The chain combines TRBV18 with TRBJ1-2; 7 bases map to TRBD1. The germline gives CDR1 KGHSH, CDR2 LQKENI. This CDR3 spans 15 amino acids. V lost 0 bases to trimming and J lost 2 bases; unmatched junction nucleotides: 3. CDR3 sequence: CASSPPGQRNYGYTF. The CDR3 nucleotides read TGTGCCAGCTCACCACCGGGACAGCGAAACTATGGCTACACCTTC.

This rearrangement joins TRBV7-9 to TRBJ2-7, with a possible D match to TRBD2 (5 bases). Trimming left V 8 bases short and J 0 bases short, with 20 bases between. Germline V gene lookup returns CDR1 SEHNR and CDR2 FQNEAQ (reference sequence). The CDR3 loop spans 16 amino acids. CDR3 amino acids: CASSPLVGAHSYEQYF. CDR3 nucleotide sequence: TGTGCCAGCTCCCCCCTCGTGGGAGCCCACTCCTACGAGCAGTACTTC.

In its sample, this clone was seen a few times. The chain couples TRBV27 to TRBJ2-3; 7 nucleotides agree with TRBD1. CDR1 is MNHEY, CDR2 SMNVEV, per germline (reference sequence). The CDR3 totals 14 residues. The trim removed 3 bases at V and 2 bases at J, leaving 2 bases unmatched. The CDR3 here is CASSFQGDTDTQYF. DNA for the CDR3: TGTGCCAGCAGTTTCCAGGGGGACACAGATACGCAGTATTTT.

The genes are TRBV18 and TRBJ2-3; maybe TRBD1 (6 bases). CDR3 length equals 16 residues. Deletions cut 3 bases from V and 4 bases from J, with 17 bases between. Germline CDR1 is KGHSH and CDR2 is LQKENI. The CDR3 reads CASSPLGTTSSDTQYF. CDR3 coding DNA: TGTGCCAGCTCACCCCTCGGGACAACGTCTTCAGATACGCAGTATTTT.

The chain carries TRBV5-6 and TRBJ2-7; TRBD2 might be the D (5 bases). CDR1 is SGHDT and CDR2 is YYEEEE in the germline V gene. The CDR3 totals 14 residues. Trimming stripped 3 bases from V and 3 bases from J, with 13 bases between. This chain's CDR3 is CASSSGLENYEQYF. The CDR3 DNA is TGTGCCAGCAGCTCAGGACTGGAGAACTACGAGCAGTACTTC.

This chain connects TRBV30 to TRBJ1-6; a weak D match, TRBD1 (6 bases). CDR1 is GTSNPN, CDR2 SVGIG, per germline (reference sequence). This CDR3 contains 13 residues. Trimming cost V 3 bases and J 7 bases, with 10 bases left between them. CDR3: CAWRDSSNSPLHF. CDR3 in DNA: TGTGCCTGGAGGGACAGCTCGAATTCACCCCTCCACTTT.

This chain joins TRBV7-6 and TRBJ2-5; D is unresolved. V shed 1 base and J shed 13 bases, with 13 bases lying between them. The CDR3 is made up of 12 amino acids. Germline loops: CDR1 SGHVS, CDR2 FNYEAQ. CDR3 in amino acids: CASSLEATTRYF. The CDR3 nucleotides are TGTGCCAGCAGCTTAGAAGCGACCACGAGGTACTTC.

This clone came up a few times. The V gene is TRBV5-6, the J gene TRBJ2-7; unclear D gene. Germline V gives CDR1 SGHDT, CDR2 YYEEEE. The CDR3 sequence is 11 residues long. The germline V and J ends were trimmed by 3 bases and 6 bases, with 7 bases remaining between them. DNA of the CDR3: TGTGCCAGCAGCTCTCACAGCGAGCAGTACTTC. Residues: CASSSHSEQYF.

V usage is TRBV11-2 and J usage is TRBJ1-1; 8 bases fit TRBD1. Trimming took 5 bases from V and 4 from J; bases not matched to a gene: 6. The CDR3 length is 14 residues. Germline CDR1 SGHAT, CDR2 FQNNGV. The CDR3 DNA is TGTGCCAGCAGCCGGCCAGGGGGCATCACTGAAGCTTTCTTT. It yields the protein CASSRPGGITEAFF. Full variable domain (rest looked up from reference TRBV11-2 and TRBJ1-1): EAGVAQSPRYKIIEKRQSVAFWCNPISGHATLYWYQQILGQGPKLLIQFQNNGVVDDSQLPKDRFSAERLKGVDSTLKIQPAKLEDSAVYLCASSRPGGITEAFFGQGTRLTVV.

This chain connects TRBV2 to TRBJ2-5; perhaps TRBD1 as D (6 bases). The CDR3 is 13 amino acids. Germline CDR1 SNHLY, CDR2 FYNNEI. Trimming took off 6 bases at V and 11 bases at J, with 19 bases between the two ends. In nucleotides, the CDR3 is TGTGCCAGCAGGCCACAGGGCATGAGTGAGCAGTACTTC. This gives the protein CASRPQGMSEQYF.

This clone was detected a few times. This chain uses TRBV10-3 with TRBJ1-2; 10 bases match TRBD1. V shed 6 bases and J 6 bases; nucleotides not matched to a gene: 1. This CDR3 comprises 12 residues. Germline V lookup: CDR1 ENHRY, CDR2 SYGVKD. The CDR3 loop reads CAIRGQGNGYTF. CDR3 in DNA: TGTGCCATCAGGGGACAGGGGAATGGCTACACCTTC.

In its sample, this clone was seen a few times. CDR3 bases: TGCGCCAGCAGCTTGTACCCGGGAGGGCCTGGGGGCGAGCAGTACTTC. Translated, it gives CASSLYPGGPGGEQYF. The chain joins TRBV5-1 to TRBJ2-7; 8 bases are a match to TRBD2. Germline lookup yields CDR1 SGHRS and CDR2 YFSETQ. The V segment lost 1 base and the J segment 6 bases; nucleotides outside the gene matches: 12. The CDR3 is 16 residues long.

This clone showed up just a few times. The chain couples TRBV19 to TRBJ2-6; possibly TRBD1 for D (6 bases). V was clipped by 1 base and J by 1 base, with 8 bases between them. The CDR3 runs 16 residues. Germline-derived CDR1 and CDR2 are LNHDA and SQIVND (reference sequence). CDR3 nucleotides: TGTGCCAGTAGTATAGGACAGGAATCTGGGGCCAACGTCCTGACTTTC. Its translation: CASSIGQESGANVLTF.

This clone was observed a few times. The chain employs TRBV7-3 and TRBJ2-3; a possible D gene is TRBD2 (5 bases). Germline V lookup: CDR1 SGHTA, CDR2 FQGTGA. The CDR3 is made up of 14 amino acids. V lost 3 bases and J lost 0, with 7 bases in between. CDR3 region: CASSFGLSTDTQYF. DNA of the CDR3: TGTGCCAGCAGCTTTGGACTGAGCACAGATACGCAGTATTTT.

This clone occurred a few times. The V call is TRBV9, the J call TRBJ1-1, with D perhaps TRBD1 (5 bases). Germline values: CDR1 SGDLS, CDR2 YYNGEE. Between the trimmed V and J ends, which lost 3 bases and 4 bases, there was a span of 10 bases. The CDR3 has 13 residues. CDR3 sequence (DNA): TGTGCCAGCAGCGAGACAGCTTTCACTGAAGCTTTCTTT. This codes for CASSETAFTEAFF.